This record covers a single TCR beta chain. Its specificity is not known. The data derive from a study of OX40 agonist ivuxolimab in advanced cancers. Across the whole study: A male proportion of around 86% was recorded, with mean age around 64 years and range about 20 to 79. Having had anti-PD-1, anti-PD-L1 or anti-CTLA-4 therapy before was allowed, and more than 35% had some. Study conclusions and caveats: In CD8+ T cells, expanded clones were on average more numerous than in CD4+.

Data came from immunoSEQ multiplex PCR; TCRdb stores just in-frame clones and leaves some out. The table includes approximately 70,000 clones, more than 85% detected once. The material sequenced was CD4+ or CD8+ T cells sorted from blood, taken in a trial of the OX40 agonist ivuxolimab. The clonotype comes from an adult with an advanced solid tumor such as melanoma, head and neck, liver or kidney cancer.

CDR3 in DNA: TGTGCCAGCAGCGTACCGCGTACAGGGCCGACGAACACTGAAGCTTTCTTT. Amino acid sequence: CASSVPRTGPTNTEAFF. This chain uses TRBV5-4 with TRBJ1-1, with a tentative D call TRBD1 (6 bases). The length of the CDR3 is 17 residues. Germline CDR1 SGHNT, CDR2 YYREEE (reference sequence). Trimming took 4 bases from V and 1 from J, leaving 20 bases between them. The complete variable domain, with remaining parts taken from reference TRBV5-4 and TRBJ1-1, reads ETGVTQSPTHLIKTRGQQVTLRCSSQSGHNTVSWYQQALGQGPQFIFQYYREEENGRGNFPPRFSGLQFPNYSSELNVNALELDDSALYLCASSVPRTGPTNTEAFFGQGTRLTVV.